The 20 T cell receptor beta chains given below trace back to one sample, sequenced in a study of blood T cell repertoires in COVID-19. TCRdb's copy holds only in-frame clones and misses some; the assay was immunoSEQ multiplex PCR. The sample carries about 100,000 clones, 80% to 90% recorded once. The sequenced sample was peripheral blood. The source of these receptors is a human donor in a cohort sampled during active COVID-19.

This rearrangement joins TRBV28 to TRBJ2-7; D ambiguous. The CDR3 contains 15 residues. Germline CDR1 reads MDHEN; CDR2 reads SYDVKM. V was cut by 5 bases and J by 4 bases, with 18 bases left in between. CDR3 region: CASSIRQNLIYEQYF. The CDR3, as DNA: TGTGCCAGCAGTATTCGACAAAACCTAATTTACGAGCAGTACTTC.

The chain carries TRBV6-5 and TRBJ2-7; the D gene is possibly TRBD1 (6 bases). Trimming took off 5 bases at V and 0 bases at J, with 11 bases between the two ends. Germline-derived CDR1 and CDR2 are MNHEY and SVGAGI. This CDR3 is 14 amino acids long. The chain's CDR3 is CASSPDRNSYEQYF. The CDR3, as DNA: TGTGCCAGCAGTCCCGACAGGAACTCCTACGAGCAGTACTTC.

The J gene is TRBJ2-1, the V gene TRBV11-2, with D possibly TRBD2 on 5 matching bases. Germline values: CDR1 SGHAT, CDR2 FQNNGV. Trimming took off 3 bases at V and 15 bases at J, with 15 bases between the two ends. The CDR3 covers 12 residues. The CDR3 spells CASSFGQPSPFF. Here the CDR3 DNA reads TGTGCCAGCAGCTTTGGTCAGCCTAGCCCGTTCTTC.

V gene TRBV5-4 combines with J gene TRBJ1-4, with D perhaps TRBD1 (5 bases). CDR1 is SGHNT, CDR2 YYREEE, per germline (reference sequence). The CDR3 is 14 residues long. The V end lost 1 base, the J end lost 8 bases, and 12 bases lay between the germline ends. Written as DNA, the CDR3 is TGTGCCAGCAGCTTGACAGGTTCGGCCGAAAAACTGTTTTTT. Its translation is CASSLTGSAEKLFF.

This chain's CDR3 is CASSSPEQGSNEQFF. The CDR3 DNA sequence: TGTGCCAGCAGCTCCCCGGAACAGGGCAGCAATGAGCAGTTCTTC. The genes are TRBV25-1 and TRBJ2-1, with D tentatively TRBD1 (6 bases). The CDR3 totals 15 residues. Germline CDR1 MGHDK, CDR2 SYGVNS. V was clipped by 6 bases and J by 6 bases, with 18 bases between them. The full variable domain, with the rest looked up from reference TRBV25-1 and TRBJ2-1, is EADIYQTPRYLVIGTGKKITLECSQTMGHDKMYWYQQDPGMELHLIHYSYGVNSTEKGDLSSESTVSRIRTEHFPLTLESARPSHTSQYLCASSSPEQGSNEQFFGPGTRLTVL.

Only one count was recorded for this clone. The rearrangement joins TRBV25-1 to TRBJ1-1; TRBD1 is a possible D gene (6 bases). Germline V gene data show CDR1 as MGHDK and CDR2 as SYGVNS. The germline V and J ends were trimmed by 5 bases and 0 bases, with 10 bases remaining between them. The CDR3 is 14 residues long. The DNA of the CDR3 is TGTGCCAGCAGTCCTGGACAGTTGAACACTGAAGCTTTCTTT. This translates into CASSPGQLNTEAFF. Together with reference TRBV25-1 and TRBJ1-1, the CDR3 gives the full variable domain: EADIYQTPRYLVIGTGKKITLECSQTMGHDKMYWYQQDPGMELHLIHYSYGVNSTEKGDLSSESTVSRIRTEHFPLTLESARPSHTSQYLCASSPGQLNTEAFFGQGTRLTVV.

This rearrangement joins TRBV6-5 to TRBJ2-7; D remains ambiguous. Looked up from germline, CDR1 is MNHEY and CDR2 is SVGAGI. Trimming took 0 bases from V and 2 from J, leaving 8 bases between them. This CDR3 comprises 14 residues. In nucleotides, the CDR3 is TGTGCCAGCAGTTACTCGAAACACCCCTACGAGCAGTACTTC. This codes for CASSYSKHPYEQYF.

The rearrangement uses TRBV3-1 (or the pseudogene TRBV3-2) and TRBJ2-3, with 7 bases matching TRBD2. V dropped 4 bases and J dropped 5; count of bases not matched to a gene: 3. There are 13 residues in the CDR3. CDR1 is LGHDT, CDR2 YNNKEL, per germline (reference sequence). The CDR3 sequence is CASSPPGGDTQYF. In DNA, the CDR3 is TGTGCCAGCAGCCCGCCGGGGGGAGATACGCAGTATTTT.

The chain links TRBV6-5 to TRBJ2-7; D remains unclear. The V end lost 6 bases, the J end lost 5 bases, and 11 bases lay between the germline ends. This CDR3 is built from 12 residues. Germline V gene sequence: CDR1 MNHEY, CDR2 SVGAGI. The CDR3 sequence is CASSRLPDEQYF. The CDR3 DNA sequence: TGTGCCAGCAGCCGACTTCCCGACGAGCAGTACTTC.

The V and J genes are TRBV5-4 and TRBJ2-1, with TRBD2 matching over 8 bases. The J segment lost 2 bases and the V segment lost 4 bases, leaving 5 bases of the junction unmatched. There are 15 residues in the CDR3. Germline lookup yields CDR1 SGHNT and CDR2 YYREEE (reference sequence). The CDR3 is CASSRSGEPYNEQFF. In DNA form, the CDR3 reads TGTGCCAGCAGCCGTAGCGGGGAACCCTACAATGAGCAGTTCTTC.

This rearrangement joins TRBV7-9 to TRBJ2-7; 8 bases align to TRBD1. Germline V lookup: CDR1 SEHNR, CDR2 FQNEAQ (reference sequence). V gave up 3 bases and J gave up 2 bases; unmatched junction bases: 6. The length of the CDR3 is 15 residues. The CDR3 here is CASSFGNRGAYEQYF. CDR3 sequence (DNA): TGTGCCAGCAGCTTTGGGAACAGGGGGGCCTACGAGCAGTACTTC. The whole variable domain, remainder taken from reference TRBV7-9 and TRBJ2-7, is DTGVSQNPRHKITKRGQNVTFRCDPISEHNRLYWYRQTLGQGPEFLTYFQNEAQLEKSRLLSDRFSAERPKGSFSTLEIQRTEQGDSAMYLCASSFGNRGAYEQYFGPGTRLTVT.

The gene calls are TRBV10-3 and TRBJ1-6, with D hard to call. Germline V gene sequence: CDR1 ENHRY, CDR2 SYGVKD. Trimming removed 4 bases at V and 7 bases at J, with 11 bases between. This CDR3 has 14 amino acids. This CDR3 is CAISVAGGNSPLHF. CDR3 in DNA: TGTGCCATCAGTGTGGCGGGAGGAAATTCACCCCTCCACTTT.

As concerns this clone: The sample contains more than one DNA sequence encoding this CDR3. The J gene is TRBJ2-7, the V gene TRBV4-2; 8 bases are shared with TRBD2. V gave up 1 base and J gave up 3 bases; unmatched junction bases: 5. CDR1 and CDR2 (germline): LGHNA, YNFKEQ. This CDR3 contains 15 residues. Here the CDR3 reads CASSQGGLEYYEQYF. CDR3 coding DNA: TGTGCCAGCAGCCAAGGGGGACTAGAATACTACGAGCAGTACTTC.

The chain is built from TRBV5-1 and TRBJ2-5; D remains unclear. Trimming shortened V by 0 bases and J by 4 bases, and 10 bases separated the two germline ends. The CDR3 is 14 residues long. The germline CDR1 and CDR2 sequences are SGHRS and YFSETQ. CDR3 amino acids: CASSLEGRLETQYF. CDR3 coding DNA: TGCGCCAGCAGCTTGGAAGGCAGACTAGAGACCCAGTACTTC.

This clone was observed a single time. The same CDR3 is also encoded by other DNA sequences in this sample. This sequence joins TRBV10-3 and TRBJ2-1; 7 bases agree with TRBD2. The germline V gene has CDR1 ENHRY and CDR2 SYGVKD. The trim removed 0 bases at V and 4 bases at J, leaving 9 bases unmatched. This CDR3 comprises 17 residues. This CDR3 is CAISESAGGRGYNEQFF. CDR3 DNA: TGTGCCATCAGTGAGTCGGCGGGCGGGAGAGGGTACAATGAGCAGTTCTTC.

The CDR3 here is CASSVGTGREAFF. In DNA, the CDR3 is TGTGCCAGCAGCGTGGGGACAGGGCGGGAAGCTTTCTTT. The gene calls are TRBV9 and TRBJ1-1; 9 nucleotides align to TRBD1. The CDR3 loop spans 13 amino acids. V trimming: 2 bases; J trimming: 8 bases; junction bases outside the gene matches: 4. CDR1 and CDR2 from the germline V gene are SGDLS and YYNGEE.

The V call is TRBV28, the J call TRBJ2-3, with 8 bases matching TRBD1. V shed 4 bases, J shed 6 bases, and the junction held 6 bases outside the gene matches. CDR1 MDHEN and CDR2 SYDVKM come from the germline V gene. The CDR3 runs to 14 residues. DNA of the CDR3: TGTGCCAGCAGTTCCAGGACAGGGAGGGATACGCAGTATTTT. Translated, it gives CASSSRTGRDTQYF.

The chain uses TRBV9 and TRBJ1-3; 9 positions agree with TRBD1. Unmatched junction bases numbered 9, after V lost 4 bases and J lost 4 bases. CDR1 and CDR2 (germline): SGDLS, YYNGEE. There are 16 residues in the CDR3. The CDR3 DNA reads TGTGCCAGCAGCACCCAATGGACAGGGGTAGGAAACACCATATATTTT. It encodes CASSTQWTGVGNTIYF.

The chain couples TRBV28 to TRBJ1-5, with D possibly TRBD1 on 5 matching bases. This CDR3 has 15 amino acids. The V and J ends lost 10 bases and 3 bases respectively, with 19 bases between them. Looked up from germline, CDR1 is MDHEN and CDR2 is SYDVKM. CDR3 in DNA: TGTGCCACCGGGGGTCGGGCAGGGCACAATCAGCCCCAGCATTTT. Its protein is CATGGRAGHNQPQHF.

This chain joins TRBV2 and TRBJ1-5; 9 bases align to TRBD1. V dropped 6 bases and J dropped 4; count of bases not matched to a gene: 7. Germline lookup yields CDR1 SNHLY and CDR2 FYNNEI. The CDR3 covers 15 residues. The CDR3 is CASRPGTGLNQPQHF. Here the CDR3 DNA reads TGTGCCAGCAGGCCCGGGACAGGGCTTAATCAGCCCCAGCATTTT.